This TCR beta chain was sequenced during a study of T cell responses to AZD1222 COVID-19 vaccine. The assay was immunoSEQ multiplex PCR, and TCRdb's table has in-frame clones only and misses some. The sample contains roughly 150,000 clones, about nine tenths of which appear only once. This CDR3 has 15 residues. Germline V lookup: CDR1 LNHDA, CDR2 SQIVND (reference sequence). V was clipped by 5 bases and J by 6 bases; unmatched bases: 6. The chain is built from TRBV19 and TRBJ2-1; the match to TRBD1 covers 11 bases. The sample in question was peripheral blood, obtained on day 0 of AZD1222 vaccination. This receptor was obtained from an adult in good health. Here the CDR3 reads CASSLGQGAINEQFF. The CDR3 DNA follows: TGTGCCAGTAGTTTAGGACAGGGGGCTATCAATGAGCAGTTCTTC.